The next 10 T cell receptor beta chains were all read from a single sample in a study of T-cell reconstitution after alpha-beta-depleted transplantation in children. Points from the study as a whole: One year post-transplant, T-cell counts and diversity were largely derived from T cells produced anew.

Which antigens these TCRs recognize remains unknown. The authors prepared the TCRbeta library with unique molecular identifiers. TCRdb fed the PCR reads into MiXCR, producing one record per CDR3 protein. Here the sample spans some 300,000 distinct CDR3 sequences, nearly 8% being singletons. Sequenced material: peripheral blood, taken 360 days after TCRalphabeta/CD19-depleted stem cell transplant. The receptors stem from a female patient aged 2-9 years who had a stem cell transplant for Fanconi anemia, so the T cells may come from the graft donor.

This clonotype was recorded many times. This rearrangement joins TRBV4-2 to TRBJ1-1, with D perhaps TRBD1 (5 bases). Germline V gene lookup returns CDR1 LGHNA and CDR2 YNFKEQ. The length of the CDR3 is 14 residues. V was clipped by 1 base and J by 8 bases, with 14 bases between them. CDR3 region: CASSQGSGLKEAFF. CDR3 sequence (DNA): TGTGCCAGCAGCCAAGGATCAGGGCTTAAGGAAGCTTTCTTT.

The sample holds a few counts of this clonotype. J is TRBJ2-2 and V is TRBV11-2; TRBD1 aligns across 10 bases. There are 20 residues in the CDR3. The ends lost 1 base at V and 5 bases at J; junction bases unmatched: 16. Germline CDR1 and CDR2: SGHAT and FQNNGV. The CDR3 protein is CASSLVSTRKVGQGTGELFF. The CDR3 region has the DNA TGTGCCAGCAGCTTAGTATCCACCCGTAAGGTGGGACAGGGGACCGGGGAGCTGTTTTTT.

This clonotype was counted ten times or more. The chain is built from TRBV6-6 and TRBJ1-6; D is perhaps TRBD1 (5 bases). The length of the CDR3 is 15 residues. Trimming took 4 bases from V and 4 from J, leaving 11 bases between them. The V gene's germline CDR1 is MNHNY and CDR2 SVGAGI (reference sequence). CDR3 protein: CASSSGSIYNSPLHF. The CDR3 nucleotides are TGTGCCAGCAGTTCAGGGAGTATATATAATTCACCCCTCCACTTT.

J is TRBJ1-1 and V is TRBV13, with TRBD1 as a possible D gene (6 bases). CDR1 and CDR2 (germline): PRHDT, FYEKMQ (reference sequence). Trimming pared 3 bases from V and 7 bases from J, leaving 18 bases between. The CDR3 spans 15 residues. The CDR3 region has the DNA TGTGCCAGCAGCTTTCCGTCAGGGGAGGAGAATGAAGCTTTCTTT. It yields the protein CASSFPSGEENEAFF.

The chain uses TRBV3-1 and TRBJ1-5; D remains ambiguous. CDR3 length equals 14 residues. V shed 2 bases and J shed 8 bases, with 13 bases lying between them. Germline values: CDR1 LGHDT, CDR2 YNNKEL (reference sequence). Here the CDR3 reads CASSQKAGGEPQHF. Written as DNA, the CDR3 is TGTGCCAGCAGCCAAAAGGCGGGCGGTGAGCCCCAGCATTTT.

This clonotype was counted at least ten times. The germline gene is not matched at one end of the junction; a read error may be the cause. The V gene is TRBV5-1, the J gene TRBJ1-1, with D perhaps matching TRBD1 (6 bases). Germline V lookup: CDR1 SGHRS, CDR2 YFSETQ. The CDR3 spans 13 residues. Written as DNA, the CDR3 is TGTGCCAGCAGCTCCAGGGGTAACACTGAAGCTTTCTTT. Encoded protein: CASSSRGNTEAFF.

This clonotype was picked up many times. This rearrangement joins TRBV20-1 to TRBJ2-2; possibly TRBD1 for D (6 bases). CDR1 is DFQATT and CDR2 is SNEGSKA in the germline V gene (reference sequence). Trimming shortened V by 3 bases and J by 2 bases, and 19 bases separated the two germline ends. The CDR3 is 17 amino acids. CDR3 sequence (DNA): TGCAGTGCTAGGACGATGACAGGTGGTTATAACACCGGGGAGCTGTTTTTT. Translation gives CSARTMTGGYNTGELFF.

In this sample, this clonotype turned up a few times. J is TRBJ2-7 and V is TRBV7-9; D could derive from TRBD1 or TRBD2 (5 bases each). The CDR3 is 15 residues long. CDR1 SEHNR and CDR2 FQNEAQ come from the germline V gene (reference sequence). V dropped 1 base and J dropped 1 base, with 11 bases sitting between them. The CDR3: CASSLEGTPSYEQYV. CDR3 nucleotides: TGTGCCAGCAGCTTAGAGGGGACCCCATCCTACGAGCAGTACGTC.

This clonotype was counted between two and nine times. This chain connects TRBV27 to TRBJ2-7; D unresolved. With 5 bases removed from V and 4 bases from J, the gap between germline ends came to 12 bases. CDR3 length equals 13 residues. Germline V gene data show CDR1 as MNHEY and CDR2 as SMNVEV (reference sequence). The DNA of the CDR3 is TGTGCCAGCAGTCCCCGGCAAGCGTACGAGCAGTACTTC. As protein: CASSPRQAYEQYF.

Many counts were recorded for this clonotype. This chain joins TRBV10-2 and TRBJ2-1; TRBD1 might be the D (5 bases). Trimming pared 2 bases from V and 6 bases from J, leaving 14 bases between. The CDR3 extends over 15 amino acids. Germline CDR1 reads WSHSY; CDR2 reads SAAADI. This chain's CDR3 is CASSEVGPGANEQFF. The CDR3 bases are TGCGCCAGCAGTGAGGTCGGGCCTGGGGCCAATGAGCAGTTCTTC.